A selection of T cell receptor beta chains follows, all from one sample in a study of identical twins. Using its own MiXCR run on the 5' RACE reads, TCRdb lists one record per CDR3 protein. Here the sample spans some 330,000 distinct CDR3 sequences, 9% being singletons. The sample comprised naive T cells sorted from blood. Every receptor here comes from a woman aged 50 to 60 in good health. The CDR3 runs from the conserved cysteine through the conserved F or W. D genes are given only for firm matches. Clone sizes are given selectively: once, few, many, or a class where the clone is expanded.

V gene	clone size	J gene	D gene	CDR3 protein	CDR3 DNA
TRBV11-3	-	TRBJ2-2	-	CASSYRLRENTGELFF	TGTGCCAGCAGCTACCGGTTGCGGGAAAACACCGGGGAGCTGTTTTTT
TRBV5-1	many	TRBJ2-3	-	CASSNRGDTQYF	TGCGCCAGCAGCAACCGAGGGGATACGCAGTATTTT
TRBV5-1	-	TRBJ2-7	-	CASSLESYEQYF	TGCGCCAGCAGCTTGGAATCCTACGAGCAGTACTTC
TRBV5-1	many	TRBJ2-7	TRBD2	CASSTGLAGAYEQYF	TGCGCCAGCAGCACGGGACTAGCGGGAGCCTACGAGCAGTACTTC
TRBV4-1	-	TRBJ1-4	TRBD1	CASSPQGMTNEKLFF	TGCGCCAGCAGCCCACAGGGGATGACTAATGAAAAACTGTTTTTT
TRBV12-3/TRBV12-4	few	TRBJ2-7	-	CASGGPTYEQYF	TGTGCCAGCGGAGGACCTACCTACGAGCAGTACTTC
TRBV15	-	TRBJ2-3	TRBD2	CATRRVVAGGTDTQYF	TGTGCCACCAGGCGGGTAGTAGCGGGAGGCACAGATACGCAGTATTTT
TRBV6-1	many	TRBJ1-4	-	CASSDGPGGEKLFF	TGTGCCAGCAGTGATGGTCCGGGTGGAGAAAAACTGTTTTTT
TRBV18	few	TRBJ2-2	-	CASSLTGQPTNTGELFF	TGTGCCAGCTCACTAACTGGACAGCCAACGAACACCGGGGAGCTGTTTTTT
TRBV30	-	TRBJ1-1	-	CAWSPQMNTEAFF	TGTGCCTGGAGTCCTCAGATGAACACTGAAGCTTTCTTT
TRBV4-1	-	TRBJ2-7	-	CASSSVGQPSYEQYF	TGCGCCAGCAGCTCCGTTGGACAGCCCTCCTACGAGCAGTACTTC
TRBV3-1	many	TRBJ1-1	TRBD1	CASSPGGGVTEAFF	TGTGCCAGCAGCCCAGGGGGCGGAGTCACTGAAGCTTTCTTT
TRBV7-9	once	TRBJ2-7	-	CASSPMRKSGDQYF	TGTGCCAGCAGCCCAATGAGGAAGTCGGGCGACCAGTACTTC
TRBV5-6	many	TRBJ1-5	-	CASSHWGRHDGNQPQHF	TGTGCCAGCAGCCATTGGGGTCGGCATGACGGCAATCAGCCCCAGCATTTT
TRBV20-1	many	TRBJ2-7	TRBD2	CSATRLAGGWEQYF	TGCAGTGCTACCCGACTAGCGGGAGGGTGGGAGCAGTACTTC
TRBV28	few	TRBJ1-4	TRBD1	CASSETGGNEKLFF	TGTGCCAGCAGTGAGACAGGGGGGAATGAAAAACTGTTTTTT
TRBV4-1	few	TRBJ1-2	-	CASSQDRALYTF	TGCGCCAGCAGCCAAGACAGGGCACTCTACACCTTC
TRBV10-3	-	TRBJ2-7	TRBD1	CAISLQDRASYEQYF	TGTGCCATCAGCCTCCAGGACAGGGCCTCCTACGAGCAGTACTTC
TRBV7-9	many	TRBJ2-1	TRBD2	CASSLGVAGEQFF	TGTGCCAGCAGCTTAGGTGTAGCGGGCGAGCAGTTCTTC
TRBV5-1	many	TRBJ2-1	TRBD2	CASSLSPGTSSGNEQFF	TGCGCCAGCAGCTTATCCCCAGGGACTAGCAGTGGCAATGAGCAGTTCTTC
TRBV5-1	many	TRBJ2-7	-	CASSLTIRGPYSYEQYF	TGCGCCAGCAGCTTGACTATTCGGGGACCTTACTCCTACGAGCAGTACTTC
TRBV4-1	few	TRBJ2-1	TRBD2	CASSQATMTSRNEQFF	TGCGCCAGCAGCCAAGCAACTATGACTAGCCGTAATGAGCAGTTCTTC
TRBV24-1	-	TRBJ2-3	-	CATSVPDTDTQYF	TGTGCCACCAGTGTGCCGGACACAGATACGCAGTATTTT
TRBV24-1	-	TRBJ2-7	-	CATSDSRQYEQYF	TGTGCCACCAGTGATAGCAGGCAGTACGAGCAGTACTTC
TRBV7-2	few	TRBJ1-6	-	CASSSDGQSPLHF	TGTGCCAGCAGCTCGGACGGGCAATCACCCCTCCACTTT
TRBV5-1	many	TRBJ2-7	TRBD1	CASSHGTGVEQYF	TGCGCCAGCAGCCACGGGACAGGGGTCGAGCAGTACTTC
TRBV9	many	TRBJ2-1	-	CASSVRAGSYNEQFF	TGTGCCAGCAGCGTAAGGGCAGGGAGCTACAATGAGCAGTTCTTC
TRBV24-1	few	TRBJ2-3	TRBD1	CATSFGGQGTDTQYF	TGTGCCACCAGTTTCGGGGGACAGGGAACAGATACGCAGTATTTT
TRBV11-3	-	TRBJ2-5	-	CASSRDPPGRETQYF	TGTGCCAGCAGCAGAGATCCCCCAGGGAGAGAGACCCAGTACTTC
TRBV27	many	TRBJ2-1	-	CASSLTSPDEQFF	TGTGCCAGCAGTTTAACTAGCCCCGATGAGCAGTTCTTC
TRBV4-1	many	TRBJ1-5	-	CASSQVLVQQPQHF	TGCGCCAGCAGCCAAGTCCTTGTGCAACAGCCCCAGCATTTT
TRBV12-3/TRBV12-4	-	TRBJ2-7	-	CASSLARTASYEQYF	TGTGCCAGCAGTTTAGCCCGGACAGCCTCCTACGAGCAGTACTTC
TRBV2	-	TRBJ1-1	-	CASYLGVRTEAFF	TGTGCCAGCTATCTTGGGGTAAGGACTGAAGCTTTCTTT
TRBV5-5	many	TRBJ1-1	-	CASSFLVLTEAFF	TGTGCCAGCAGCTTTTTGGTCCTAACTGAAGCTTTCTTT
TRBV10-3	-	TRBJ2-1	TRBD2	CAIRKPGLADYNEQFF	TGTGCCATCAGGAAACCGGGACTAGCGGACTACAATGAGCAGTTCTTC
TRBV13	few	TRBJ2-7	TRBD1	CASSLSRGRDEQYF	TGTGCCAGCAGCTTAAGCAGGGGGCGAGACGAGCAGTACTTC
TRBV20-1	-	TRBJ2-7	-	CSARAGAYEQYF	TGCAGCGCGCGAGCGGGCGCCTACGAGCAGTACTTC
TRBV5-1	-	TRBJ1-1	-	CASSHSSNTEAFF	TGCGCCAGCAGCCACAGTTCGAACACTGAAGCTTTCTTT
TRBV12-3/TRBV12-4	many	TRBJ2-1	-	CASSWKYEQFF	TGTGCCAGCAGTTGGAAATATGAGCAGTTCTTC
TRBV5-1	few	TRBJ2-7	-	CASSYREDYEQYF	TGCGCCAGCAGCTACAGGGAAGACTACGAGCAGTACTTC
TRBV7-9	-	TRBJ2-7	-	CASSFGPEQYF	TGTGCCAGCAGCTTTGGACCAGAGCAGTACTTC
TRBV7-9	few	TRBJ1-5	-	CASSPSVGGQPQHF	TGTGCCAGCAGCCCGTCCGTGGGAGGGCAGCCCCAGCATTTT
TRBV29-1	-	TRBJ1-1	-	CSVEDPAGNTEAFF	TGCAGCGTTGAAGATCCGGCGGGGAACACTGAAGCTTTCTTT
TRBV19	-	TRBJ2-7	TRBD2	CASSSPGRAYEQYF	TGTGCCAGTAGCTCCCCCGGGAGGGCCTACGAGCAGTACTTC
TRBV30	few	TRBJ2-2	-	CAWSVGAGELFF	TGTGCCTGGAGTGTGGGGGCCGGGGAGCTGTTTTTT
TRBV12-3/TRBV12-4	-	TRBJ2-2	-	CASSLSRGNTGELFF	TGTGCCAGCAGTTTAAGCCGGGGAAACACCGGGGAGCTGTTTTTT
TRBV25-1	-	TRBJ2-5	-	CASSEYLARGNQETQYF	TGTGCCAGCAGTGAATATCTCGCCAGGGGCAACCAAGAGACCCAGTACTTC
TRBV12-3/TRBV12-4	-	TRBJ2-4	TRBD2	CASMWRTSGRQNIQYF	TGTGCCAGCATGTGGCGAACTAGCGGGAGGCAAAACATTCAGTACTTC
TRBV12-3/TRBV12-4	few	TRBJ1-4	-	CASNPDGATNEKLFF	TGTGCCAGCAACCCTGACGGTGCAACTAATGAAAAACTGTTTTTT
TRBV20-1	-	TRBJ2-5	-	CSARAPYFPQETQYF	TGCAGTGCTAGAGCCCCTTACTTTCCTCAAGAGACCCAGTACTTC
TRBV20-1	few	TRBJ2-3	TRBD2	CSARVKDRRTSGRRSTDTQYF	TGCAGTGCTAGAGTCAAGGACCGTCGGACTAGCGGGAGGCGAAGCACAGATACGCAGTATTTT
TRBV18	many	TRBJ2-1	TRBD2	CASSPKTGTSGTDEQFF	TGTGCCAGCTCACCGAAAACCGGGACTAGCGGGACGGATGAGCAGTTCTTC
TRBV12-5	-	TRBJ2-3	TRBD1	CASGTGDRSTDTQYF	TGTGCTAGTGGTACAGGGGATCGAAGCACAGATACGCAGTATTTT
TRBV5-1	many	TRBJ2-2	-	CASSVSPPGELFF	TGCGCCAGCTCCGTCAGCCCTCCCGGGGAGCTGTTTTTT
TRBV11-3	few	TRBJ2-1	-	CASSSLVGVQNNEQFF	TGTGCCAGCAGCTCCCTCGTAGGGGTCCAAAACAATGAGCAGTTCTTC